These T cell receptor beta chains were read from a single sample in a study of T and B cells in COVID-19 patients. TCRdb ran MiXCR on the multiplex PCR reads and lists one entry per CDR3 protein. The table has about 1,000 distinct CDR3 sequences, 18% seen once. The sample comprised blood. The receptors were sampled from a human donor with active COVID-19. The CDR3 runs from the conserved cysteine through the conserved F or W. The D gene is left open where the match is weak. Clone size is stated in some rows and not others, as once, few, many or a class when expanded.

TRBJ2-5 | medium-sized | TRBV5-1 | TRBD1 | CASSLSGQKETQYF | TGCGCCAGCAGCTTGTCGGGACAGAAAGAGACCCAGTACTTC
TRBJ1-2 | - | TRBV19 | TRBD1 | CASTRGNGYTF | TGTGCCAGCACCAGGGGGAATGGCTACACCTTC
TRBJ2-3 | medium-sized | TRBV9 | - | CASSVAEGTQYF | TGTGCCAGCAGCGTAGCGGAGGGTACGCAGTATTTT
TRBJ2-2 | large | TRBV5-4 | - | CASTSGGGHGELFF | TGTGCCAGCACCTCAGGGGGGGGCCACGGGGAGCTGTTTTTT
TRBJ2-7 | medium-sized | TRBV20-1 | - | CSASVDSSSYEQYF | TGCAGTGCTAGCGTGGACAGTAGCTCCTACGAGCAGTACTTC
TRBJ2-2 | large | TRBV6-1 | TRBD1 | CASRSGTGPNTGELFF | TGTGCCAGCAGATCAGGGACAGGGCCGAACACCGGGGAGCTGTTTTTT
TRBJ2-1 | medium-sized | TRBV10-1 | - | CASSEAGSSYNEQFF | TGCGCCAGCAGTGAGGCAGGGAGCTCCTACAATGAGCAGTTCTTC
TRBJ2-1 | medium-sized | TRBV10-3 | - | CAISEPLNEQFF | TGTGCCATCAGTGAGCCCCTCAATGAGCAGTTCTTC
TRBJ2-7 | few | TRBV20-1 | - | CSAKGRRERSYEQYF | TGCAGTGCAAAAGGGAGAAGGGAACGGTCCTACGAGCAGTACTTC
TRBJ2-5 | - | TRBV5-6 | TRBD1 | CASSLGQGARSETQYF | TGTGCCAGCAGCTTGGGACAGGGGGCGCGATCGGAGACCCAGTACTTC
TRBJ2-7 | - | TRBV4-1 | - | CASSPQTGAGYEQYF | TGCGCCAGCAGCCCCCAGACAGGTGCCGGCTACGAGCAGTACTTC
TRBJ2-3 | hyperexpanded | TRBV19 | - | CASSIGTDTQYF | TGTGCCAGTAGTATCGGAACAGATACGCAGTATTTT
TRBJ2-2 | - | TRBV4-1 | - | CASSQDSAYTGELFF | TGCGCCAGCAGCCAAGATTCGGCTTACACCGGGGAGCTGTTTTTT
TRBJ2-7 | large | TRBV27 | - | CASRSAVREQYF | TGTGCCAGCAGGTCGGCGGTGAGAGAGCAGTACTTC
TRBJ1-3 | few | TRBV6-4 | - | CASSDRRAVHPSGNTIYF | TGTGCCAGCAGTGACCGTAGGGCAGTCCACCCCTCTGGAAACACCATATATTTT
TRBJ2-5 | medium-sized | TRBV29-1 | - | CSGFEQETQYF | TGTTCGGGTTTCGAGCAAGAGACCCAGTACTTC
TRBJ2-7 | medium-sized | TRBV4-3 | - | CASSQDITGIEQYF | TGCGCCAGCAGCCAAGATATAACGGGGATCGAGCAGTACTTC
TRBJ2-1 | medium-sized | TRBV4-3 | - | CASSQDTSRAYNEQFF | TGCGCCAGCAGCCAAGATACGTCTAGAGCCTACAATGAGCAGTTCTTC
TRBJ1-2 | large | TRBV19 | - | CASSIRDNGYTF | TGTGCCAGTAGTATCCGGGACAATGGCTACACCTTC
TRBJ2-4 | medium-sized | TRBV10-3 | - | CAISDPQGGAKNIQYF | TGTGCCATCAGTGACCCACAGGGGGGGGCCAAAAACATTCAGTACTTC
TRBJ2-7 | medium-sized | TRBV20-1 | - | CSASYTSSGEQYF | TGCAGTGCTAGTTACACTAGCTCTGGCGAGCAGTACTTC
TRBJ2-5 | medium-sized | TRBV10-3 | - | CAISEPGRRETQYF | TGTGCCATCAGTGAGCCGGGGCGGAGAGAGACCCAGTACTTC
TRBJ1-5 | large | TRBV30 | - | CAWSAQNNQPQHF | TGTGCCTGGAGTGCACAGAACAATCAGCCCCAGCATTTT
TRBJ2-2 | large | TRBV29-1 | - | CSAFRGGPTGELFF | TGCAGCGCCTTCAGGGGAGGGCCCACCGGGGAGCTGTTTTTT
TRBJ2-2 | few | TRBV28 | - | CASSGGGTGELFF | TGTGCCAGCAGTGGAGGGGGCACCGGGGAGCTGTTTTTT